What follows is one TCR beta chain and its context. This entry comes from a study of CD8+ T cells in alopecia areata. As to treatment: oral pan-JAK inhibitor, 5-10 mg twice daily. Sequencing relied on a cDNA template that was reverse transcribed from extracted RNA. Clones were sequenced by immunoSEQ multiplex PCR, and TCRdb holds only the in-frame ones, with some missing. The sample lists 75,000 to 100,000 clones; over 70% were seen once. Trimming cost V 5 bases and J 0 bases, with 14 bases left between them. In germline, CDR1 is SGHTA, CDR2 FQGNSA. The CDR3 contains 16 residues. The clonotype originates from a human donor with alopecia areata. The sample consisted of CD8+ T cells sorted from blood, taken around week 46, from a patient treated with tofacitinib. The chain recombines TRBV7-2 with TRBJ1-5; D is unresolved. CDR3 in amino acids: CASSAVEIFSNQPQHF. Here the CDR3 DNA reads TGTGCCAGCAGCGCGGTAGAAATATTTAGCAATCAGCCCCAGCATTTT.